This T cell receptor (beta chain) was captured in a study of Ad26.COV2.S vaccination and SARS-CoV-2 variants. Study in general: Donor got 5x10^10 or 1x10^11 viral particles of Ad26.COV2.S. Study results and caveats: The TCR breadth and depth analyses may have understated or missed part of the total T cell responses.

V lost 4 bases and J lost 5, with 11 bases in between. The CDR3 sequence is 13 residues long. Germline V lookup: CDR1 MGHDK, CDR2 SYGVNS. Note on this clone: Its antigen is unidentified.

Profiled with immunoSEQ multiplex PCR; TCRdb holds only in-frame clones, not every one. The sample gives 300,000 to 350,000 clones, roughly 90% of which show up once; 5% to 6.5% is in the top ten. This sample's treatment: about 20 received Ad26.COV2.S at low or high dose, single or two shots; several received placebo; per-sample allocation not given. At day 63 after the first vaccine or placebo injection, samples were drawn. Adults aged 18-55 years in Boston included the donor. An Ad26 vector expressing Wuhan-strain SARS-CoV-2 spike constituted the vaccine. The material sequenced was peripheral blood, taken in a trial of Ad26.COV2.S vaccine versus placebo. The rearrangement joins TRBV25-1 to TRBJ1-1; D not resolved. The sequence was collected from a person between 18 and 60 years old who received the Ad26.COV2.S COVID-19 vaccine or a placebo. The CDR3 loop reads CASSGYLGTEAFF. The CDR3 DNA follows: TGTGCCAGCAGTGGATACTTGGGAACTGAAGCTTTCTTT. Full variable domain (remainder filled in from reference TRBV25-1 and TRBJ1-1): EADIYQTPRYLVIGTGKKITLECSQTMGHDKMYWYQQDPGMELHLIHYSYGVNSTEKGDLSSESTVSRIRTEHFPLTLESARPSHTSQYLCASSGYLGTEAFFGQGTRLTVV.